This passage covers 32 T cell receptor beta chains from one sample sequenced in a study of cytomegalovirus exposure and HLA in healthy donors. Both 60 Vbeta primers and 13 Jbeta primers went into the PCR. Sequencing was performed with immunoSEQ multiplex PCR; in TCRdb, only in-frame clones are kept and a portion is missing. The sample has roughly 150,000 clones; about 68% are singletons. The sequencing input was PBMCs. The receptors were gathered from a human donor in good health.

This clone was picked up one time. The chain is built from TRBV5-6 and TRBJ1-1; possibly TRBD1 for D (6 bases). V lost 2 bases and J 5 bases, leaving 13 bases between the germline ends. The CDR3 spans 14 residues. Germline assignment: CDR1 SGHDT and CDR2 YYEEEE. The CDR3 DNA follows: TGTGCCAGCAGCTTTGGGGGCGCCGGGACTGAAGCTTTCTTT. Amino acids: CASSFGGAGTEAFF.

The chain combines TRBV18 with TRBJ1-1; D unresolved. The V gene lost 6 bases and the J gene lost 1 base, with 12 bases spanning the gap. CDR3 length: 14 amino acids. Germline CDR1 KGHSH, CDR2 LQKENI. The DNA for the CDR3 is TGTGCCAGCTCTCCCTCTGGTAGGAACACTGAAGCTTTCTTT. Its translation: CASSPSGRNTEAFF.

CDR3 region: CASRTSSMDEQFF. CDR3 nucleotides: TGTGCCAGTAGAACTTCTAGCATGGATGAGCAGTTCTTC. This chain links TRBV19 with TRBJ2-1; TRBD2 might be the D (5 bases). Germline V CDR1 and CDR2: LNHDA, SQIVND (reference sequence). Trimming pared 6 bases from V and 8 bases from J, leaving 14 bases between. This CDR3 spans 13 amino acids.

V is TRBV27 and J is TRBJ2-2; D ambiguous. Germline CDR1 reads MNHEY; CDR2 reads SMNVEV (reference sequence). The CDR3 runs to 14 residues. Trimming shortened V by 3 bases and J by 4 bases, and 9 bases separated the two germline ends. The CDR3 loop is CASSLSTSTGELFF. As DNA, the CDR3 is TGTGCCAGCAGTTTGAGTACTTCCACCGGGGAGCTGTTTTTT.

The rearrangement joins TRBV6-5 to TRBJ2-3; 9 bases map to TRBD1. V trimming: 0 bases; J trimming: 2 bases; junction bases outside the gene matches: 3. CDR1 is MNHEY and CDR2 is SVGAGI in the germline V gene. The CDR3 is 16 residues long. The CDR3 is CASSYSGTGITDTQYF. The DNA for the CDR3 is TGTGCCAGCAGTTACTCGGGGACAGGGATCACAGATACGCAGTATTTT.

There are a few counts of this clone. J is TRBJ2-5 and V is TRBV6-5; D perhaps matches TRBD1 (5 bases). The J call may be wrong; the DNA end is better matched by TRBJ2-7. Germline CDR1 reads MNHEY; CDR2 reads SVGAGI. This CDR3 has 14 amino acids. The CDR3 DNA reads TGTGCCAGCAGTTACACGCAGGGTTGGTACGAGCAGTACTTC. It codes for CASSYTQGWYEQYF.

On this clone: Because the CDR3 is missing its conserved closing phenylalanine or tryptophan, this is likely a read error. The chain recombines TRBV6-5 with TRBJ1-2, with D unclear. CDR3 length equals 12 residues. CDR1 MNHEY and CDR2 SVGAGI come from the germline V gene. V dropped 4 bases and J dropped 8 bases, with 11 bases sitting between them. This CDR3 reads CASSSPPGGYTL. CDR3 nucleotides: TGTGCCAGCAGTTCCCCGCCGGGGGGCTACACCCTC.

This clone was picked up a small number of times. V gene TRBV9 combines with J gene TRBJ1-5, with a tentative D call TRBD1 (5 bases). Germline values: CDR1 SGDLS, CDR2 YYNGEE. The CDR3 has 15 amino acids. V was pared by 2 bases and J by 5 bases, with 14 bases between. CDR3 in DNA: TGTGCCAGCAGCGTGGGTTATGGAGGGGATCAGCCCCAGCATTTT. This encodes CASSVGYGGDQPQHF.

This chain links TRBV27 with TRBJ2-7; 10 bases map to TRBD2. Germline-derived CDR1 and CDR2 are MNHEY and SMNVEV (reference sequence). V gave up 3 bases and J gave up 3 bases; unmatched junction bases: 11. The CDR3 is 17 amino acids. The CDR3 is CASSFRAGTSAYYEQYF. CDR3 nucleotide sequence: TGTGCCAGCAGTTTTCGCGCCGGGACTAGCGCCTACTACGAGCAGTACTTC.

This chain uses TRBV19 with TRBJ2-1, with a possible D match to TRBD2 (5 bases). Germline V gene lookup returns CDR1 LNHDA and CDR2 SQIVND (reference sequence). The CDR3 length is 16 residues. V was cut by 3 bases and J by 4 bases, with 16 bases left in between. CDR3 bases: TGTGCCAGTAGTATCGATCGCGGGTACCTTTACAATGAGCAGTTCTTC. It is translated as CASSIDRGYLYNEQFF.

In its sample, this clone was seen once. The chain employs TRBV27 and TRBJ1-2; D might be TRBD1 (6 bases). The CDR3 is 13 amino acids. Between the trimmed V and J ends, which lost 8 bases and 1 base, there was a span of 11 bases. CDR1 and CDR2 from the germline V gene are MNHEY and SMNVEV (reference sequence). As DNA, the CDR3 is TGTGCCAGCGGACAGAATATTAACTATGGCTACACCTTC. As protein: CASGQNINYGYTF.

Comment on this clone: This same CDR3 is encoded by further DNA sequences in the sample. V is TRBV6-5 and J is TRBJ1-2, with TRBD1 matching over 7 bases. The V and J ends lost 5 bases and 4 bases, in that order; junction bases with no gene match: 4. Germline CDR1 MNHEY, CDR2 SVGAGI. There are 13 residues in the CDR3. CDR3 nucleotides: TGTGCCAGCAGTCGCGGGACAGCCTATGGCTACACCTTC. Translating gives CASSRGTAYGYTF.

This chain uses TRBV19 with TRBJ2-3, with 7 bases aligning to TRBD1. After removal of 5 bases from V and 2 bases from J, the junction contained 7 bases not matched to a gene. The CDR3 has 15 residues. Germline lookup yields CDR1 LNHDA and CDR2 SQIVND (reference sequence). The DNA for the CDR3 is TGTGCCAGTAGTTCCCAGGACAGGACCACAGATACGCAGTATTTT. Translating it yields CASSSQDRTTDTQYF. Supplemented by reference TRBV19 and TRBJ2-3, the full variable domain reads DGGITQSPKYLFRKEGQNVTLSCEQNLNHDAMYWYRQDPGQGLRLIYYSQIVNDFQKGDIAEGYSVSREKKESFPLTVTSAQKNPTAFYLCASSSQDRTTDTQYFGPGTRLTVL.

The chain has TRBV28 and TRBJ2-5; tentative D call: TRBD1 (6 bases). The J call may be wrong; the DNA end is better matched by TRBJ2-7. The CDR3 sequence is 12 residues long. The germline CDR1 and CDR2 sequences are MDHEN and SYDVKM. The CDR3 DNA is TGTGCCAGCAGTTCGACAGGCTACGAGCAGTACTTC. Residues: CASSSTGYEQYF.

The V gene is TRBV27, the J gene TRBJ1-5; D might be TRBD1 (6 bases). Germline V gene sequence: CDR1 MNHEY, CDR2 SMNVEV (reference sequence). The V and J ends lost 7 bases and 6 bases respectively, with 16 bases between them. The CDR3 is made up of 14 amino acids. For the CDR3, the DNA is TGTGCCAGCATGGAGACAGGAGGTACTCAGCCCCAGCATTTT. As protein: CASMETGGTQPQHF.

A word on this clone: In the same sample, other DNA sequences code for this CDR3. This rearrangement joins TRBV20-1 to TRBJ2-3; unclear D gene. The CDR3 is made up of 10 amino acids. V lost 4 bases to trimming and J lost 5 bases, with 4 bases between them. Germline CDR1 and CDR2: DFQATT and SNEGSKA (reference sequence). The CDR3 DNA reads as TGCAGTGCTACCAGAGATACGCAGTATTTT. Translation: CSATRDTQYF.

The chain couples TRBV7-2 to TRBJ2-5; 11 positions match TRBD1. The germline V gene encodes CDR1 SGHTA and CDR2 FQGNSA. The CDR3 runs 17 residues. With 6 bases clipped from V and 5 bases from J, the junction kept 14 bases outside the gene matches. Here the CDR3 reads CASSSPPGQGAGETQYF. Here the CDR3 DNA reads TGTGCCAGCAGTTCTCCCCCAGGACAGGGGGCGGGCGAGACCCAGTACTTC.

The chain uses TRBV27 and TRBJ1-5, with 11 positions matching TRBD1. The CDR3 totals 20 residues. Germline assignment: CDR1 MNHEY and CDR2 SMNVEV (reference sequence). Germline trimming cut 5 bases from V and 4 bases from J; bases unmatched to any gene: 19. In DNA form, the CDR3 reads TGTGCCAGCAGTGCAGGACAGGGGGCAGGTCTTCCTGCACTTAATCAGCCCCAGCATTTT. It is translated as CASSAGQGAGLPALNQPQHF.

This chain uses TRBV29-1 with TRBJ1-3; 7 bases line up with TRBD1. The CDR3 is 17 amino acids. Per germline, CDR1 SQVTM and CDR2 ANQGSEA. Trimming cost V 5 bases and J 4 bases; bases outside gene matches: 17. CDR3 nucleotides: TGCAGCGTTTTTGATACCGGGTCAGGGGGTTCGGGAAACACCATATATTTT. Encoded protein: CSVFDTGSGGSGNTIYF.

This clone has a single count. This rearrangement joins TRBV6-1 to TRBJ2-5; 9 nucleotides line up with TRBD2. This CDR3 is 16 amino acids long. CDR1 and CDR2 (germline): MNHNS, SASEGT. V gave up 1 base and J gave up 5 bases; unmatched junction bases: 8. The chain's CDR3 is CASSEVAGVAWETQYF. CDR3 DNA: TGTGCCAGCAGTGAAGTAGCGGGAGTGGCTTGGGAGACCCAGTACTTC.

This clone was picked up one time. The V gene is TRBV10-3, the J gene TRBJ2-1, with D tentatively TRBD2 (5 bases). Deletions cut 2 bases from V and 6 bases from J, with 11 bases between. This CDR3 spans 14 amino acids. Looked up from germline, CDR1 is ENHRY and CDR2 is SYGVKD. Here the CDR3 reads CAISEGRSGNEQFF. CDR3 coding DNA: TGTGCCATCAGTGAGGGCAGGAGCGGCAATGAGCAGTTCTTC.

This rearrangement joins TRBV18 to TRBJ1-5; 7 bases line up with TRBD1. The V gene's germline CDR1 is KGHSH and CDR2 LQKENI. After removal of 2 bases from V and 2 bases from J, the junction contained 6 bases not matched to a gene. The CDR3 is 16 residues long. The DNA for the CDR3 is TGTGCCAGCTCACCAACCGGGACAGCGGGCAATCAGCCCCAGCATTTT. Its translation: CASSPTGTAGNQPQHF.

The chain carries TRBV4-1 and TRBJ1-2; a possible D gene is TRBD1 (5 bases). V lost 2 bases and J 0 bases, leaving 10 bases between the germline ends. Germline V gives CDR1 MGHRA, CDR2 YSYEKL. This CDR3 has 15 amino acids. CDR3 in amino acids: CASSQPTAANYGYTF. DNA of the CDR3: TGCGCCAGCAGCCAACCGACAGCCGCTAACTATGGCTACACCTTC.

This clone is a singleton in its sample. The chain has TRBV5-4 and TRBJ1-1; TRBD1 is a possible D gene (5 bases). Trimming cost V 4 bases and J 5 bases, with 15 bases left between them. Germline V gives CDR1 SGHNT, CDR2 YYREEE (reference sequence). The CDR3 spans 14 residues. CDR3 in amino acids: CASSRVGGGTEAFF. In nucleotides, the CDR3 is TGTGCCAGCAGCAGAGTGGGGGGAGGGACTGAAGCTTTCTTT.

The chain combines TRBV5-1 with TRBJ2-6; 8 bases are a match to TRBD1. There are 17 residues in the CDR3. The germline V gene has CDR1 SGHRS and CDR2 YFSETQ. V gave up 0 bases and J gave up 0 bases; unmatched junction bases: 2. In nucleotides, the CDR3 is TGCGCCAGCAGCTTGGTTACAGGGGGCTCTGGGGCCAACGTCCTGACTTTC. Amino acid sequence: CASSLVTGGSGANVLTF.

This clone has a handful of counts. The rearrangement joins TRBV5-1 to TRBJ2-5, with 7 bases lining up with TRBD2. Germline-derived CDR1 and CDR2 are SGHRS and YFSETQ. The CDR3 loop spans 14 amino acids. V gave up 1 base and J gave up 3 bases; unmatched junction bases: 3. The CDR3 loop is CASSLRLAEETQYF. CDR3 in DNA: TGCGCCAGCAGCTTGCGGCTAGCGGAAGAGACCCAGTACTTC.

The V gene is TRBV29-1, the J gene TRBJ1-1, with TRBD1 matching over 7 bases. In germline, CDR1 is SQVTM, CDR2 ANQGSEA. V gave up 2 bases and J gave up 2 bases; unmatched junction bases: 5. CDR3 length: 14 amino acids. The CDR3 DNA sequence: TGCAGCGTTGAAAGGGGACAGAGAAACACTGAAGCTTTCTTT. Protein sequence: CSVERGQRNTEAFF.

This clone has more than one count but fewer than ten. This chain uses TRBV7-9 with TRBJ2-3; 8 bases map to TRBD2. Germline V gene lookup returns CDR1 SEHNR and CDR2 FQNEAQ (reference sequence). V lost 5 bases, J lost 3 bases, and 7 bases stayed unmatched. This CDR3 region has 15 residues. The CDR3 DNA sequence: TGTGCCAGCAGCACCAGCGGGAGTTGGACAGATACGCAGTATTTT. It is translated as CASSTSGSWTDTQYF.

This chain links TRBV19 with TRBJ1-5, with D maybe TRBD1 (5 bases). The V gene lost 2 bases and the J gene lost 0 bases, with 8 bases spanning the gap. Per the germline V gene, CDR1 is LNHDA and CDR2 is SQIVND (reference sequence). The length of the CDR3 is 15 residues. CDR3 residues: CASSIQGYSNQPQHF. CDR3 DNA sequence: TGTGCCAGTAGTATACAGGGTTATAGCAATCAGCCCCAGCATTTT.

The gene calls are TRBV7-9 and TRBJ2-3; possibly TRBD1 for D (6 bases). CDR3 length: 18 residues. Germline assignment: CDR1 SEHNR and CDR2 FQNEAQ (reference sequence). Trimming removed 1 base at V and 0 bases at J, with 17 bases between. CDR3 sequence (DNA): TGTGCCAGCAGCTTAGTGGGGCAGGGGACAACTAGCACAGATACGCAGTATTTT. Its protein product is CASSLVGQGTTSTDTQYF.

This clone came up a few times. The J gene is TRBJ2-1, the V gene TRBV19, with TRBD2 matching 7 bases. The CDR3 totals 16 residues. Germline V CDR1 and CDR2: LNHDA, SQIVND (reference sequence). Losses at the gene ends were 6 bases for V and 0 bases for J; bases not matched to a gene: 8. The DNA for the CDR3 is TGTGCCAGTAGGAACAGCGGGGCTAGCTCCTACAATGAGCAGTTCTTC. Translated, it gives CASRNSGASSYNEQFF.

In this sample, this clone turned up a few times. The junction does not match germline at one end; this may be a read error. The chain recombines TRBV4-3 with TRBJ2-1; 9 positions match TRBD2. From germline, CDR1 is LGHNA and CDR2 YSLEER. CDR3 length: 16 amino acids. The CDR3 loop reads CASSQDSGRGSNGQFF. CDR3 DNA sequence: TGCGCCAGCAGCCAAGATAGCGGGAGAGGGTCCAATGGGCAGTTCTTC.